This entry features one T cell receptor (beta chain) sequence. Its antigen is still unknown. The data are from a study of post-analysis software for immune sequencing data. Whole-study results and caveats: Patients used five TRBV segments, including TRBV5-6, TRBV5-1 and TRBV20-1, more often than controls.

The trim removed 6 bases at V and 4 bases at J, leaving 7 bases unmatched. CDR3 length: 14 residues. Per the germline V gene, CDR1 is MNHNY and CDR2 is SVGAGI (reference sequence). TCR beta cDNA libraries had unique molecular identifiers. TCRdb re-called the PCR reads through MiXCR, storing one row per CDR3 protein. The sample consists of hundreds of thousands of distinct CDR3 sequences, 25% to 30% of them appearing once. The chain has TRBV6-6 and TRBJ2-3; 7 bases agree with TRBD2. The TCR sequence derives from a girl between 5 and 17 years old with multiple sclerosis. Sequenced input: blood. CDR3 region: CASSRAGAADTQYF. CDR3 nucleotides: TGTGCCAGCAGCCGCGCGGGAGCGGCAGATACGCAGTATTTT.